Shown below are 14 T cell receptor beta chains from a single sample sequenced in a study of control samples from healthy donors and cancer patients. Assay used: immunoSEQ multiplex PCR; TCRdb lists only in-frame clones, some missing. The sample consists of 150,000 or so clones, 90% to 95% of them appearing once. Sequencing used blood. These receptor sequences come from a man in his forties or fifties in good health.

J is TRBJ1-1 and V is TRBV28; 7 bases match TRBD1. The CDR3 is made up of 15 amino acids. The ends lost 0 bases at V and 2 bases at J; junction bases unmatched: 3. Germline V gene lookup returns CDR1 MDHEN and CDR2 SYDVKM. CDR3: CASSLWGTENTEAFF. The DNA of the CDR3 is TGTGCCAGCAGTTTATGGGGGACAGAAAACACTGAAGCTTTCTTT.

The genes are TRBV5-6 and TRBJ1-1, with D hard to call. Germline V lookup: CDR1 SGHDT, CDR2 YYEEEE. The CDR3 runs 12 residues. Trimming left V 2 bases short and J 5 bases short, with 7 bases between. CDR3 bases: TGTGCCAGCAGCTTAAGTCGTACTGAAGCTTTCTTT. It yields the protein CASSLSRTEAFF.

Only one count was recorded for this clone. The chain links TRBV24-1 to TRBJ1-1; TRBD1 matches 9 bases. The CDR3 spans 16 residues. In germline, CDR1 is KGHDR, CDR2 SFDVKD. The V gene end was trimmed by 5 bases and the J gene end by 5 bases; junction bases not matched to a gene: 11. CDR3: CATSAREGQGGTEAFF. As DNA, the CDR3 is TGTGCCACCAGTGCCCGAGAGGGACAGGGCGGGACTGAAGCTTTCTTT.

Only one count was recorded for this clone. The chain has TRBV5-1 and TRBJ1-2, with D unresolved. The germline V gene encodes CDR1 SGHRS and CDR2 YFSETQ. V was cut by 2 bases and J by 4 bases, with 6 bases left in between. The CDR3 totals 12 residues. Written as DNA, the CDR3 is TGCGCCAGCAGCTTCGGGATCTATGGCTACACCTTC. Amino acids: CASSFGIYGYTF.

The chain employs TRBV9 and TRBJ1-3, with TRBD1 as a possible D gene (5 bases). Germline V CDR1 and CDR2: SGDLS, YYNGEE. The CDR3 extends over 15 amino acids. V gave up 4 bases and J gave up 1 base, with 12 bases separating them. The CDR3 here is CASSPRAGSGNTIYF. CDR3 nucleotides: TGTGCCAGCAGCCCCAGGGCAGGGTCTGGAAACACCATATATTTT.

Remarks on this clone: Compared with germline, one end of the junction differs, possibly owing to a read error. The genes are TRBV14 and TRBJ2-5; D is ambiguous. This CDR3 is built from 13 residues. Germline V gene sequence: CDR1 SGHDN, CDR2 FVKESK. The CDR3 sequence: CASSQDVGTSRDF. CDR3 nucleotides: TGTGCCAGCAGCCAAGACGTTGGAACCTCAAGGGACTTC.

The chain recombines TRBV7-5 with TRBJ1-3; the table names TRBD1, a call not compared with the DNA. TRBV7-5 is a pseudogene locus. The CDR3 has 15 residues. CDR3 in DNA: TGTGCCAGAAGCTCAGGGGGGCGGGCTGGAAACACCATATATTTT. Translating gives CARSSGGRAGNTIYF.

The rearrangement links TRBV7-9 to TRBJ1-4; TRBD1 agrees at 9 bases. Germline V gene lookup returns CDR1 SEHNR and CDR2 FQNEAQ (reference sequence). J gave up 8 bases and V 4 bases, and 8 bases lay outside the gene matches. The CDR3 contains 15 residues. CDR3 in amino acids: CASSSGGTGTEKLFF. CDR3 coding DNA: TGTGCCAGCAGCTCAGGAGGGACAGGGACCGAAAAACTGTTTTTT.

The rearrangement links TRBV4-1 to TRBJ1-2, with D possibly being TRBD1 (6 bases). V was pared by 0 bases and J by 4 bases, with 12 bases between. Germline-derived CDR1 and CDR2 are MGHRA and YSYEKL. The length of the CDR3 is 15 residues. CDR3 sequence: CASSQDLGQFYGYTF. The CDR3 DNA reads TGCGCCAGCAGCCAAGACCTAGGACAGTTCTATGGCTACACCTTC.

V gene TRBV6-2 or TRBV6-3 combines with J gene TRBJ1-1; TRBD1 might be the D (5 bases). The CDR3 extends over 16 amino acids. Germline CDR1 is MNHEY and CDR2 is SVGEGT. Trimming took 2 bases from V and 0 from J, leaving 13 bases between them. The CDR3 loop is CASSYEVGGMNTEAFF. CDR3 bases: TGTGCCAGCAGTTACGAAGTGGGGGGTATGAACACTGAAGCTTTCTTT.

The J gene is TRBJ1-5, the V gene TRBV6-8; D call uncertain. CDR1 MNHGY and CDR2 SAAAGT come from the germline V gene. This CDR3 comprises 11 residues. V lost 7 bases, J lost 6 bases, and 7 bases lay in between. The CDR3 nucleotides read TGTGCCAGCAAGTTGGCTCAGCCCCAGCATTTT. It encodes CASKLAQPQHF.

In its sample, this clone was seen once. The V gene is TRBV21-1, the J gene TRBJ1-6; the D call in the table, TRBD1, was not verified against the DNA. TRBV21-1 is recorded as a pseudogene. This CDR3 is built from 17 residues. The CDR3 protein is CVSSKVLGQVAASPLHF. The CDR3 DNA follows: TGTGTCAGCAGCAAAGTATTGGGACAGGTAGCCGCATCACCCCTCCACTTT.

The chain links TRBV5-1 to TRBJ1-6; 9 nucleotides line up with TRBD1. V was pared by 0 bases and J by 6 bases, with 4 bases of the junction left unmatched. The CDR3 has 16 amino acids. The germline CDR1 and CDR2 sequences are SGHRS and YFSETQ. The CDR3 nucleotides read TGCGCCAGCAGCTTGGACAGGGGGCCTGCTAATTCACCCCTCCACTTT. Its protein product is CASSLDRGPANSPLHF.

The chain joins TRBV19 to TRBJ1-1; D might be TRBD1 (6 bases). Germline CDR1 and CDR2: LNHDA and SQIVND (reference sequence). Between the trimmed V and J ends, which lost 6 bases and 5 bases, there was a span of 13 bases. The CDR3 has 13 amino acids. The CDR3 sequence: CASRDDRTTEAFF. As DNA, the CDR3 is TGTGCCAGTAGGGACGACAGGACGACTGAAGCTTTCTTT.